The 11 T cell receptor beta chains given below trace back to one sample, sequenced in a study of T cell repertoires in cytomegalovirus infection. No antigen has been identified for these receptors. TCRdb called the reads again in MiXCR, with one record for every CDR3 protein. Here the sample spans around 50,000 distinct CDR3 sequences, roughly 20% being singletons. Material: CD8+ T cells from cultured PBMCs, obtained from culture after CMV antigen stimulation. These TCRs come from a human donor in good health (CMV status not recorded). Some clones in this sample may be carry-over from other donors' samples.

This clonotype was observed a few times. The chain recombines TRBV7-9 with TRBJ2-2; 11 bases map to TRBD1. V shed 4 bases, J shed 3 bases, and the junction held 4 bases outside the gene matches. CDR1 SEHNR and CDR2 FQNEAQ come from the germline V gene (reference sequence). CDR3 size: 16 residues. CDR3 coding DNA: TGTGCCAGCAGCTGGTGGACAGGGGGCGACACCGGGGAGCTGTTTTTT. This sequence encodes CASSWWTGGDTGELFF.

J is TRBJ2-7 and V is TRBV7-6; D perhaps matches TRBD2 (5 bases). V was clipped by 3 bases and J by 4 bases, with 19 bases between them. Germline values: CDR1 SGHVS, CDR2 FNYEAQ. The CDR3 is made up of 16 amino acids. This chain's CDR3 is CASSFRPDSAEYEQYF. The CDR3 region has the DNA TGTGCCAGCAGCTTCCGCCCGGACTCGGCAGAATACGAGCAGTACTTC. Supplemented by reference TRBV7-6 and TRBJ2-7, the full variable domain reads GAGVSQSPRYKVTKRGQDVALRCDPISGHVSLYWYRQALGQGPEFLTYFNYEAQQDKSGLPNDRFSAERPEGSISTLTIQRTEQRDSAMYRCASSFRPDSAEYEQYFGPGTRLTVT.

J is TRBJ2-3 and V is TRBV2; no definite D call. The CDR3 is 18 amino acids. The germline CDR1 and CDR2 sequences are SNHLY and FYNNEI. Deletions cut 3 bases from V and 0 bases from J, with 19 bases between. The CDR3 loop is CASSDGGKELSSTDTQYF. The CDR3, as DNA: TGTGCCAGCAGTGACGGTGGGAAGGAACTATCTAGCACAGATACGCAGTATTTT.

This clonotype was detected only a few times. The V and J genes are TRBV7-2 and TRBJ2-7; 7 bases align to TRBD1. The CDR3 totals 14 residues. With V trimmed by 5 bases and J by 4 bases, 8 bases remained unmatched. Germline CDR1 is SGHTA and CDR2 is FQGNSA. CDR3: CASSATGQNYEQYF. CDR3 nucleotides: TGTGCCAGCAGCGCTACGGGACAGAATTACGAGCAGTACTTC.

DNA of the CDR3: TGTGCCAGCAGCCTGATACAGGGGGACAGGAACACTGAAGCTTTCTTT. Translation: CASSLIQGDRNTEAFF. V is TRBV7-2 and J is TRBJ1-1; TRBD1 agrees at 8 bases. There are 16 residues in the CDR3. Germline V gene data show CDR1 as SGHTA and CDR2 as FQGNSA. V gave up 5 bases and J gave up 1 base; unmatched junction bases: 9.

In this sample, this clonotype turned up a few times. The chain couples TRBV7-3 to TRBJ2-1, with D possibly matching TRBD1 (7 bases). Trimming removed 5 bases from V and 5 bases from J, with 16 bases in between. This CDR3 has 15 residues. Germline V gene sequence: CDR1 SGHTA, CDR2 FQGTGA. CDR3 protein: CASSPTGRGDNEQFF. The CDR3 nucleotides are TGTGCCAGCAGCCCCACGGGCAGGGGGGACAATGAGCAGTTCTTC.

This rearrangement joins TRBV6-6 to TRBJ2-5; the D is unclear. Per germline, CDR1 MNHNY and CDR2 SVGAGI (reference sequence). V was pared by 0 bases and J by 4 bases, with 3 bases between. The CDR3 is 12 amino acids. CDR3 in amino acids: CASSYSIETQYF. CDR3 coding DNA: TGTGCCAGCAGTTACTCGATAGAGACCCAGTACTTC.

The CDR3 here is CATSPGPCGVYGYTF. For the CDR3, the DNA is TGTGCCACCTCCCCCGGCCCCTGCGGCGTATATGGCTACACCTTC. The gene calls are TRBV19 and TRBJ1-2; D unclear. Germline V gene lookup returns CDR1 LNHDA and CDR2 SQIVND (reference sequence). This CDR3 region has 15 residues. The V and J ends lost 10 bases and 5 bases respectively, with 23 bases between them.

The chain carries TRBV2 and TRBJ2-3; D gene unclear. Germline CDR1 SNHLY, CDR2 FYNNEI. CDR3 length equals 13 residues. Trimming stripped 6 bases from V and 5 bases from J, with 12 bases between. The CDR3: CASRPTAKDTQYF. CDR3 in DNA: TGTGCCAGCAGGCCGACCGCTAAAGATACGCAGTATTTT.

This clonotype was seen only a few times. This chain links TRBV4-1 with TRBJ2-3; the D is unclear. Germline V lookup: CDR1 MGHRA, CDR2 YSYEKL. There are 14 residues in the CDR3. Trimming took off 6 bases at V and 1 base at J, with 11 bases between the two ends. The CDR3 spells CASRPTSRTDTQYF. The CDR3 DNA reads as TGCGCCAGCAGGCCCACAAGCCGCACAGATACGCAGTATTTT.

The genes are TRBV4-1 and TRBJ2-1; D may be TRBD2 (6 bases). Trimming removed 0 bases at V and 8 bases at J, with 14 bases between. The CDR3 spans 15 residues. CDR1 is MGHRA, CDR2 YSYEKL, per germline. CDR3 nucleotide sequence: TGCGCCAGCAGCCAAGATAACGGGAGAAACGATGAGCAGTTCTTC. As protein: CASSQDNGRNDEQFF.